The clone carrying this T cell receptor beta chain was counted at least ten times. Its target is unknown. Germline V gene data show CDR1 as SQVTM and CDR2 as ANQGSEA. Trimming stripped 6 bases from V and 1 base from J, with 12 bases between. This CDR3 spans 13 amino acids. This entry belongs to a study of human T cells and chemical hapten exposure. Points from the study as a whole: Significantly greater numbers of large CDR3 similarity clusters came from expanded TCRs than from controls.

Individual cDNA molecules had unique molecular identifiers attached to them by the library. MiXCR, applied by TCRdb to the RACE reads, yields one record per CDR3 protein. The table records under 100,000 distinct CDR3 sequences, approximately 10% of them present only once. Specified time point: patch test 2, 6 weeks after DPC sensitization. Treatment noted: therapeutic diphenylcyclopropenone sensitization with weekly scalp DPC. Alopecia patients deemed DPC-suitable, aged 18 to 70, excluding pregnancy. Sequences were derived from whole blood, sampled in connection with sensitization to the hapten diphenylcyclopropenone (DPC). This clonotype originated in a woman aged 25 to 39 with alopecia areata. Some clones in this sample may be carry-over from other donors' samples. The chain joins TRBV29-1 to TRBJ1-1; perhaps TRBD1 as D (5 bases). CDR3 sequence reads: CSVRAGQNTEAFF. The CDR3 coding sequence is TGCAGCGTAAGGGCTGGACAGAACACTGAAGCTTTCTTT. Combining the CDR3 with reference TRBV29-1 and TRBJ1-1 gives the whole variable domain SAVISQKPSRDICQRGTSLTIQCQVDSQVTMMFWYRQQPGQSLTLIATANQGSEATYESGFVIDKFPISRPNLTFSTLTVSNMSPEDSSIYLCSVRAGQNTEAFFGQGTRLTVV.